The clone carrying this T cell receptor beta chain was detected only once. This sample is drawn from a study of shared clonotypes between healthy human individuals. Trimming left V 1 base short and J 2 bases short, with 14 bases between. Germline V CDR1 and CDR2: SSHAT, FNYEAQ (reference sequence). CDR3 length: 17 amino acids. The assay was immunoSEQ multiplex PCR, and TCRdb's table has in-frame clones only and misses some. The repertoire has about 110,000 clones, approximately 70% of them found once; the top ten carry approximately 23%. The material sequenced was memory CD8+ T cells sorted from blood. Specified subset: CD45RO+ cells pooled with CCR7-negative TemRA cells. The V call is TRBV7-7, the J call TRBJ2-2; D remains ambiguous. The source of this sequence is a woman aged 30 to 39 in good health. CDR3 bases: TGTGCCAGCAGCTTAGGGGTACAATCGTCCAACACCGGGGAGCTGTTTTTT. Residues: CASSLGVQSSNTGELFF.